Listed here is a single TCR beta chain. The sample comes from a study of blood T cell repertoires in COVID-19. As for the study in general: T cells, B-cell-depleted T cells, or PBMCs provided the cDNA or gDNA that served as material.

Study processing details: Reference gene primers were amplified, and this amplification served to estimate nucleated cell counts. The repertoire was sequenced with immunoSEQ multiplex PCR; TCRdb's copy has only in-frame clones and lacks some. V, J and clone size were drawn from that table, and D and trimming were deduced from the DNA. The table has around 250,000 clones, about 85% seen once. Sequencing was carried out using PBMCs or T cells enriched from blood (not recorded which). The TCR originated in a woman in her fifties or sixties who had been exposed to COVID-19.

For the CDR3, the DNA is TGTGCCAGCAGTAAAGGAGGATACAGCGAGCAGTACTTC. Amino acids: CASSKGGYSEQYF. The chain couples TRBV6-2 or TRBV6-3 to TRBJ2-7; perhaps TRBD2 as D (5 bases). CDR1 MNHEY and CDR2 SVGEGT come from the germline V gene. V lost 5 bases and J 6 bases, leaving 14 bases between the germline ends. This CDR3 has 13 amino acids.